This T cell receptor (beta chain) appears in the sequencing data of a study of blood T cell repertoires in COVID-19. The protocol was immunoSEQ multiplex PCR, while the TCRdb copy is restricted to in-frame clones and leaves out a portion. This table has roughly 65,000 clones, approximately 93% appearing once. The CDR3 has 16 residues. The germline CDR1 and CDR2 sequences are SGHRS and YFSETQ. The V end was cut by 4 bases, the J end by 8 bases, with 19 bases between. The sequence was collected from a man between 65 and 85 years old with active COVID-19. The chain joins TRBV5-1 to TRBJ1-6; D is possibly TRBD1 (5 bases). Material: peripheral blood. CDR3 region: CASSPAQGGAHSPLHF. DNA for the CDR3: TGCGCCAGCAGCCCGGCTCAGGGTGGTGCCCATTCACCCCTCCACTTT.